Below, 21 T cell receptor beta chains from the same sample are listed, as sequenced in a study of blood T cell repertoires in COVID-19. Measured with immunoSEQ multiplex PCR; TCRdb has only the in-frame clones, and not every one. The repertoire consists of approximately 58,000 clones, with roughly 84% occurring once and the leading ten covering roughly 4.5%. Specimen: peripheral blood. The receptors stem from a man aged 40-49 years with active COVID-19.

This sequence joins TRBV27 and TRBJ2-1; 10 bases are shared with TRBD2. CDR3 length equals 15 residues. The germline V gene has CDR1 MNHEY and CDR2 SMNVEV (reference sequence). The V gene end was trimmed by 5 bases and the J gene end by 4 bases; junction bases not matched to a gene: 5. The CDR3 reads CASSIGTSAYNEQFF. The CDR3 nucleotides read TGTGCCAGCAGTATTGGGACTAGCGCATACAATGAGCAGTTCTTC.

The rearrangement uses TRBV5-1 and TRBJ2-7; D gene unclear. Germline V gene sequence: CDR1 SGHRS, CDR2 YFSETQ. V dropped 6 bases and J dropped 0 bases, with 16 bases sitting between them. The CDR3 is 15 amino acids. The CDR3 sequence: CASNPGPTSSYEQYF. The CDR3 DNA sequence: TGCGCCAGCAATCCGGGTCCTACCTCCTCCTACGAGCAGTACTTC.

In DNA, the CDR3 is TGTGCCAGCAGCTTACTCGATAATGAGCAGTTCTTC. The encoded protein is CASSLLDNEQFF. The chain combines TRBV5-5 with TRBJ2-1; no definite D call. CDR3 length equals 12 residues. Germline assignment: CDR1 SGHKS and CDR2 YYEKEE (reference sequence). The germline V and J ends were trimmed by 2 bases and 7 bases, with 7 bases remaining between them.

The chain links TRBV7-2 to TRBJ1-6, with D unclear. Trimming left V 4 bases short and J 5 bases short, with 15 bases between. The germline V gene encodes CDR1 SGHTA and CDR2 FQGNSA. This CDR3 spans 16 amino acids. CDR3 bases: TGTGCCAGCAGCTCCCACCCGCCGGTTAATAATTCACCCCTCCACTTT. Protein: CASSSHPPVNNSPLHF.

This rearrangement joins TRBV9 to TRBJ1-1; the match to TRBD1 covers 9 bases. Trimming at V came to 3 bases and at J to 6 bases, leaving 9 bases not matched to a gene. Germline V gene lookup returns CDR1 SGDLS and CDR2 YYNGEE. The CDR3 is made up of 15 amino acids. CDR3 nucleotide sequence: TGTGCCAGCAGCGCTCGGACAGGGGCGGCCTCTGAAGCTTTCTTT. It is translated as CASSARTGAASEAFF.

J is TRBJ2-2 and V is TRBV29-1; 13 nucleotides agree with TRBD2. The CDR3 is 17 residues long. Germline V gene sequence: CDR1 SQVTM, CDR2 ANQGSEA. The ends lost 6 bases at V and 4 bases at J; junction bases unmatched: 11. For the CDR3, the DNA is TGCAGCGTGACAGGGGGGAGGACTAGCGGGAGCACCGGGGAGCTGTTTTTT. This sequence encodes CSVTGGRTSGSTGELFF.

This chain joins TRBV5-4 and TRBJ2-5; TRBD1 is a possible D gene (5 bases). CDR1 and CDR2 from the germline V gene are SGHNT and YYREEE (reference sequence). Trimming took 7 bases from V and 3 from J, leaving 22 bases between them. The CDR3 totals 16 residues. CDR3: CASATTGGDWKETQYF. For the CDR3, the DNA is TGTGCCAGCGCAACTACAGGTGGTGATTGGAAAGAGACCCAGTACTTC.

V and J are TRBV27 and TRBJ2-1; a weak D match, TRBD1 (6 bases). The CDR3 is 17 residues long. CDR1 is MNHEY, CDR2 SMNVEV, per germline (reference sequence). V was shortened by 5 bases and J by 8 bases, with 25 bases between the two germline ends. In nucleotides, the CDR3 is TGTGCCAGCAGTCTAACAAACAGGGTGGGTTATGGCGATGAGCAGTTCTTC. Amino acids: CASSLTNRVGYGDEQFF.

The chain has TRBV6-1 and TRBJ2-7, with 10 bases fitting TRBD2. CDR3 length equals 15 residues. Trimming took 2 bases from V and 12 from J; bases not matched to a gene: 13. CDR1 is MNHNS and CDR2 is SASEGT in the germline V gene. CDR3 sequence: CASSESYGLAVATYF. CDR3 DNA sequence: TGTGCCAGCAGTGAATCGTATGGACTAGCGGTTGCGACGTACTTC.

V and J are TRBV19 and TRBJ1-3; a possible D gene is TRBD1 (6 bases). The CDR3 sequence is 14 residues long. The germline gives CDR1 LNHDA, CDR2 SQIVND (reference sequence). V was trimmed by 4 bases and J by 4 bases, leaving 11 bases between them. CDR3 DNA: TGTGCCAGTAGTACCGGGACATCGGGAAACACCATATATTTT. As protein: CASSTGTSGNTIYF.

The chain uses TRBV3-1 (or the pseudogene TRBV3-2) and TRBJ2-7; D perhaps matches TRBD1 (5 bases). CDR3 length equals 15 residues. In germline, CDR1 is LGHDT, CDR2 YNNKEL (reference sequence). Trimming left V 2 bases short and J 5 bases short, with 16 bases between. The CDR3 DNA sequence: TGTGCCAGCAGCCAAACATTCAGGGTTGTCCACGAGCAGTACTTC. Its protein is CASSQTFRVVHEQYF.

V gene TRBV4-1 combines with J gene TRBJ2-3, with 13 positions matching TRBD2. Germline V gene lookup returns CDR1 MGHRA and CDR2 YSYEKL. Losses at the gene ends were 0 bases for V and 2 bases for J; bases not matched to a gene: 5. The CDR3 is made up of 18 amino acids. The CDR3 loop reads CASSQEQTSGRATDTQYF. The CDR3 nucleotides read TGCGCCAGCAGCCAAGAACAAACTAGCGGGAGGGCCACAGATACGCAGTATTTT.

Remarks on this clone: At one of its ends the junction is not consistent with the germline gene, which may arise from a read error. The V and J genes are TRBV5-4 and TRBJ2-7, with D maybe TRBD1 (7 bases). The CDR3 runs to 13 residues. Per germline, CDR1 SGHNT and CDR2 YYREEE (reference sequence). CDR3 sequence reads: CASSSAGGGSHNF. The CDR3 nucleotides read TGTGCCAGCAGCTCCGCTGGAGGGGGCAGCCATAACTTC.

The CDR3 is CASNRDRGWDTIYF. The CDR3 coding sequence is TGTGCCAGCAACCGCGACAGGGGGTGGGACACCATATATTTT. This rearrangement joins TRBV6-5 to TRBJ1-3, with 9 bases matching TRBD1. J gave up 8 bases and V 7 bases, and 9 bases lay outside the gene matches. Looked up from germline, CDR1 is MNHEY and CDR2 is SVGAGI. This CDR3 has 14 amino acids.

This chain uses TRBV11-2 with TRBJ2-6; TRBD2 matches 7 bases. Trimming removed 0 bases from V and 4 bases from J; junction bases left unmatched: 12. CDR3 length: 19 residues. CDR1 and CDR2 (germline): SGHAT, FQNNGV. CDR3 DNA sequence: TGTGCCAGCAGCTTAGAGATGGGGAGGGCCCTGGGGGGGGCCAACGTCCTGACTTTC. This codes for CASSLEMGRALGGANVLTF. Full variable domain (missing parts from reference TRBV11-2 and TRBJ2-6): EAGVAQSPRYKIIEKRQSVAFWCNPISGHATLYWYQQILGQGPKLLIQFQNNGVVDDSQLPKDRFSAERLKGVDSTLKIQPAKLEDSAVYLCASSLEMGRALGGANVLTFGAGSRLTVL.

The gene calls are TRBV4-1 and TRBJ1-1; D not certain. V lost 0 bases, J lost 10 bases, and 15 bases lay in between. CDR3 length equals 14 residues. Germline V gene data show CDR1 as MGHRA and CDR2 as YSYEKL. This CDR3 reads CASSQEARALGAFF. In nucleotides, the CDR3 is TGCGCCAGCAGCCAAGAGGCGAGGGCCCTCGGAGCTTTCTTT.

The rearrangement links TRBV14 to TRBJ2-7; possible D gene TRBD2, 5 bases. Germline values: CDR1 SGHDN, CDR2 FVKESK. Deletions cut 1 base from V and 0 bases from J, with 10 bases between. The CDR3 sequence is 15 residues long. This chain's CDR3 is CASSQVDGVSYEQYF. The CDR3 DNA follows: TGTGCCAGCAGCCAAGTAGACGGGGTCTCCTACGAGCAGTACTTC.

The genes are TRBV28 and TRBJ2-5, with 9 positions matching TRBD1. The V gene's germline CDR1 is MDHEN and CDR2 SYDVKM. The trim removed 6 bases at V and 3 bases at J, leaving 5 bases unmatched. CDR3 length: 14 amino acids. Here the CDR3 reads CASSRTGVEETQYF. The CDR3 DNA is TGTGCCAGCAGCCGGACAGGGGTGGAAGAGACCCAGTACTTC.

CDR3 amino acids: CASSDSGTSGIGSYNEQFF. Here the CDR3 DNA reads TGCGCCAGCAGTGACTCCGGGACTAGCGGGATCGGGTCCTACAATGAGCAGTTCTTC. The J gene is TRBJ2-1, the V gene TRBV10-2; TRBD2 agrees at 13 bases. Germline assignment: CDR1 WSHSY and CDR2 SAAADI. The V and J ends lost 3 bases and 1 base, in that order; junction bases with no gene match: 9. CDR3 length: 19 residues.

V is TRBV12-2 and J is TRBJ1-1. TRBV12-2 is a documented pseudogene. The CDR3 spans 19 residues. The CDR3 coding sequence is TGTGCAAGTCGCTTAGCGATGTCGGAGGGATTCCGAGTGAACACTGAAGCTTTCTTT. Protein sequence: CASRLAMSEGFRVNTEAFF.

This chain connects TRBV5-1 to TRBJ2-1; 7 bases are a match to TRBD1. This CDR3 region has 19 residues. V lost 4 bases to trimming and J lost 7 bases; unmatched junction nucleotides: 23. Germline V gene lookup returns CDR1 SGHRS and CDR2 YFSETQ. The CDR3 DNA is TGCGCCAGCAGCCAGAACAGGGGTCTTCCCGCGGGTGGAGAGAATGAGCAGTTCTTC. Amino acid sequence: CASSQNRGLPAGGENEQFF.